What follows describes a single T cell receptor (beta chain). Its target is unknown. Germline lookup yields CDR1 MGHRA and CDR2 YSYEKL. The junction had 10 bases not matched to a gene; V was cut back by 1 base and J by 5 bases. The CDR3 length is 16 residues. What was sequenced were expressed TCRB transcripts, since all of the isolated RNA had been reverse transcribed. Generated by immunoSEQ multiplex PCR, the TCRdb table keeps only in-frame clones and is missing some. Of roughly 160,000 clones listed, over 6% are singletons. The record originates from a study of beta chain features in type 1 diabetes. Findings and limits, study-wide: Within each of all four CD4+ subsets, Type 1 diabetes patients had TCRB CDR3s that were moderately but significantly shorter.

Isolation of CD4+ naive, central memory, regulatory and stem cell-like memory cells was achieved by sorting via CD45RO/CCR7/CD25/CD127/CD95/CD27. The chain has TRBV4-1 and TRBJ2-5; 7 bases align to TRBD2. The receptor's source is a man aged 18 to 35 with type 1 diabetes. The sample was central memory CD4+ T cells from blood. The DNA of the CDR3 is TGCGCCAGCAGCCAAGGTCGAAGCGGGGATTGGGAGACCCAGTACTTC. Its translation: CASSQGRSGDWETQYF.